This is a list of T cell receptor beta chains from one sample in a study of glioma-infiltrating T cells. TCRdb re-called the multiplex PCR reads through MiXCR, storing one row per CDR3 protein. The sample includes approximately 88,000 distinct CDR3 sequences, about a quarter of them seen just once. Sequenced input: glioma tissue, nonneoplastic brain tissue, or PBMCs (not recorded which). Every receptor here comes from a human donor with low-grade glioma or glioblastoma, undergoing nonglioma brain surgery, or in good health (not recorded which). The CDR3 runs from the conserved cysteine through the conserved F or W.

V gene	CDR3 length	J gene	CDR3 protein
TRBV4-1	13	TRBJ2-3	CASSRQEIDTQYF
TRBV20-1	13	TRBJ1-2	CNAILGTGVGYTF
TRBV9	13	TRBJ2-3	CASSVGSLDTQYF
TRBV7-2	20	TRBJ2-3	CASSSPRLRLAGPSTDTQYF
TRBV18	12	TRBJ2-7	CASSLFDLEQYF
TRBV3-1	15	TRBJ2-1	CASSQVGGPGNEQFF
TRBV7-2	15	TRBJ2-7	CASSLGFDGGYEQYF
TRBV5-1	15	TRBJ2-6	CASSSRGSGANVLTF
TRBV24-1	12	TRBJ1-2	CASKPGLYGSPF
TRBV25-1	15	TRBJ1-5	CASTIRGRGNQPQHF
TRBV5-4	13	TRBJ2-1	CASSTDRVNEQFF
TRBV11-2	13	TRBJ2-7	CASSFGALYEQYF
TRBV19	14	TRBJ1-2	CASSTPVPNYGYTF
TRBV19	15	TRBJ1-5	CASSIGTGPNQPQHF
TRBV25-1	14	TRBJ1-1	CASSESQHYTEAFF
TRBV7-6	15	TRBJ2-3	CASSRNRKETDTQYF